The rows below give T cell receptor beta chains drawn from one sample of a study of shared T cell receptors in the human thymus. The data were produced by immunoSEQ multiplex PCR, yet TCRdb's version contains in-frame clones alone and is incomplete. The data hold 500,000 to 850,000 clones, with approximately 89% observed a single time. The same sample was also used in a study of human thymus T cells.

The sample taken for sequencing was thymocytes. Receptors were obtained from a boy in the first two years of life with a congenital heart defect. The conserved cysteine and the conserved F or W are not part of the CDR3 here. Only part of the rows carry a size: once, few, many, or a class if the clone is expanded.

clone_size	v_call	j_call	cdr3_length	cdr3_aa
.	TRBV5-8	TRBJ1-1	11	ASSFIEGTEAF
few	TRBV9	TRBJ1-3	14	ASSVDQGPSGNTIY
few	TRBV12-5	TRBJ1-5	16	ASGVTLRARAGGQPQH
.	TRBV7-9	TRBJ2-2	15	ASSQREEQFLPGELF
.	TRBV7-2	TRBJ2-7	12	ASSLLAVSYEQY
.	TRBV11-2	TRBJ2-7	12	ASSLARGAREQY
once	TRBV4-3	TRBJ2-1	15	ASSQLTSGGVYGEQF
.	TRBV11-2	TRBJ1-6	11	ASSLDRKGSLH
.	TRBV11-2	TRBJ2-1	12	ASSSGLVNNEQF
few	TRBV7-9	TRBJ2-5	12	ASSLEGALETQY
.	TRBV5-4	TRBJ2-1	14	ASSSIAGDTHNEQF
few	TRBV14	TRBJ2-7	14	ASSSRTKDKIYEQY
.	TRBV27	TRBJ1-6	13	ATGDRGKNNSPLH
.	TRBV28	TRBJ2-7	12	ASSYRDTDYEQY
once	TRBV28	TRBJ2-7	11	ASSLYPGGEQY
.	TRBV4-3	TRBJ2-1	13	ASSQAPSWDNEQF
.	TRBV14	TRBJ1-2	16	ASSQEGLVTIPNYGYT
.	TRBV4-3	TRBJ1-1	15	ASSPALRGTDNTEAF
.	TRBV2	TRBJ1-5	15	ASSDSGTVYSNQPQH
.	TRBV5-6	TRBJ2-1	13	ASSLDRDNWDEQF
.	TRBV6-1	TRBJ1-1	13	ASSNPTGLNTEAF
.	TRBV7-9	TRBJ1-2	10	ASSQRQGGYT
.	TRBV27	TRBJ1-5	14	ASSPRQNPQIWPQH
once	TRBV4-3	TRBJ2-7	14	ASSQETGSYFYEQY
.	TRBV15	TRBJ1-4	13	ATSWRTVTNEKLF
.	TRBV28	TRBJ1-5	11	ASGGVSNQPQH